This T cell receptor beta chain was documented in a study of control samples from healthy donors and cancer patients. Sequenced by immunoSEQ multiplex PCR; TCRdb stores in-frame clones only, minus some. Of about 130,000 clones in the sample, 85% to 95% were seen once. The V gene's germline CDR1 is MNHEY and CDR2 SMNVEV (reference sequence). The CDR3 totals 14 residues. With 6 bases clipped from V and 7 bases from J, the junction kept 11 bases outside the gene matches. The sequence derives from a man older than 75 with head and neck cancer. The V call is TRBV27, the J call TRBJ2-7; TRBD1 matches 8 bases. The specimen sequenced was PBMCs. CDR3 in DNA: TGTGCCAGCAGCTTTACTATTACAGGGGGAGAGCAGTACTTC. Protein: CASSFTITGGEQYF.